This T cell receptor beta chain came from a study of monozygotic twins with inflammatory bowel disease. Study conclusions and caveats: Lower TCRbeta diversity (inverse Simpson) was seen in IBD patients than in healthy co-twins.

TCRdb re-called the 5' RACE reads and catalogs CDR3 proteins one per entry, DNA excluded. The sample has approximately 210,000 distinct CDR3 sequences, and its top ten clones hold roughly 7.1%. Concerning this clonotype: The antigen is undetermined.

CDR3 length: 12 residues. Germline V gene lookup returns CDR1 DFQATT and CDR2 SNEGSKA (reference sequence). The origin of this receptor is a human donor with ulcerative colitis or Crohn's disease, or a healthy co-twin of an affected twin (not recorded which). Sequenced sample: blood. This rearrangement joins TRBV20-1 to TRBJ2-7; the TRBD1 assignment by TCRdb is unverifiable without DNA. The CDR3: CSLRTGVYEQYF.